The rows below give T cell receptor beta chains drawn from one sample of a study of vaccination and CD4 T cells after COVID-19. MiXCR was run by TCRdb on the PCR reads, yielding one entry per CDR3 protein. The sample records some 10,000 distinct CDR3 sequences, about 77% being singletons. These receptors lack a known antigen. Sequenced: CD4+ T cells from blood, cultured in vitro. These receptors were collected from a human donor who had recovered from COVID-19. Each CDR3 is given with its conserved first and last residue. Fields, in order: J gene, D gene, CDR3 length, clone size, V gene, CDR3 DNA, CDR3 protein. D genes are given only for firm matches. Rows may omit the clone size; those that give it use once, few, many or a size class.

j_call: TRBJ2-5
d_call: NA
cdr3_length: 15
clone_size: NA
v_call: TRBV6-2/TRBV6-3
cdr3_nt: TGTGCCAGCAGTATACCAGGGGCCAAACGAGAGACCCAGTACTTC
cdr3_aa: CASSIPGAKRETQYF

j_call: TRBJ2-1
d_call: NA
cdr3_length: 13
clone_size: NA
v_call: TRBV29-1
cdr3_nt: TGCAGCGCTGGGGGGTCAAACAGTGGTGAGCAGTTCTTC
cdr3_aa: CSAGGSNSGEQFF

j_call: TRBJ1-6
d_call: NA
cdr3_length: 14
clone_size: NA
v_call: TRBV20-1
cdr3_nt: TGCAGTGCTAGGCCCCCGGAGGTTAATTCACCCCTCCACTTT
cdr3_aa: CSARPPEVNSPLHF

j_call: TRBJ2-6
d_call: NA
cdr3_length: 13
clone_size: NA
v_call: TRBV20-1
cdr3_nt: TGCAGTGCTAGTCCGACTGGGGCCAACGTCCTGACTTTC
cdr3_aa: CSASPTGANVLTF

j_call: TRBJ1-5
d_call: NA
cdr3_length: 13
clone_size: NA
v_call: TRBV20-1
cdr3_nt: TGCAGTGCTAGAGTCGGGATGTGGCAGCCCCAGCATTTT
cdr3_aa: CSARVGMWQPQHF

j_call: TRBJ1-4
d_call: NA
cdr3_length: 13
clone_size: NA
v_call: TRBV10-1
cdr3_nt: TGCGCCAGCGCCCGGGGCCCCGATGAAAAACTGTTTTTT
cdr3_aa: CASARGPDEKLFF

j_call: TRBJ2-3
d_call: TRBD2
cdr3_length: 16
clone_size: NA
v_call: TRBV20-1
cdr3_nt: TGCAGTGCTCCGGGGGGTGGCAGGCCCACCGGGGGTACGCAGTATTTT
cdr3_aa: CSAPGGGRPTGGTQYF

j_call: TRBJ1-5
d_call: TRBD1
cdr3_length: 16
clone_size: NA
v_call: TRBV20-1
cdr3_nt: TGCAGTGCTAGGGAAACAGGGGCTGTTGGCAATCAGCCCCAGCATTTT
cdr3_aa: CSARETGAVGNQPQHF

j_call: TRBJ1-2
d_call: NA
cdr3_length: 14
clone_size: large
v_call: TRBV20-1
cdr3_nt: TGCAGTGCTAGAGATTTACGGGGGTCTTATGGCTACACCTTC
cdr3_aa: CSARDLRGSYGYTF

j_call: TRBJ1-2
d_call: NA
cdr3_length: 13
clone_size: once
v_call: TRBV6-1
cdr3_nt: TGTGCCAGCAGTCAAGGGACATACTATGGCTACACCTTC
cdr3_aa: CASSQGTYYGYTF

j_call: TRBJ1-1
d_call: NA
cdr3_length: 16
clone_size: once
v_call: TRBV7-2
cdr3_nt: TGTGCCAGCAGCCGAACTTTTGAGGGAGGTCGACGGGGAGCTTTCTTT
cdr3_aa: CASSRTFEGGRRGAFF

j_call: TRBJ1-1
d_call: NA
cdr3_length: 13
clone_size: NA
v_call: TRBV6-1
cdr3_nt: TGTGCCAGCAGGGTGAGTTTTCACACTGAAGCTTTCTTT
cdr3_aa: CASRVSFHTEAFF

j_call: TRBJ1-6
d_call: NA
cdr3_length: 17
clone_size: NA
v_call: TRBV21-1
cdr3_nt: TGTGCCAGCAGCAAAGGGGCGGGACACCGTGTAAATTCACCCCTCCACTTT
cdr3_aa: CASSKGAGHRVNSPLHF

j_call: TRBJ2-2
d_call: NA
cdr3_length: 10
clone_size: NA
v_call: TRBV29-1
cdr3_nt: TGCAGCGTCAGGACCGGGGAGCTGTTTTTT
cdr3_aa: CSVRTGELFF

j_call: TRBJ2-7
d_call: NA
cdr3_length: 15
clone_size: NA
v_call: TRBV28
cdr3_nt: TGTGCCAGCAGGTCACAGGGTGGGGGGGACTACGAGCAGTACTTC
cdr3_aa: CASRSQGGGDYEQYF

j_call: TRBJ1-6
d_call: TRBD1
cdr3_length: 14
clone_size: large
v_call: TRBV7-8
cdr3_nt: TGTGCCAGCAGCTCGGGGACAGGGTATTCACCCCTCCACTTT
cdr3_aa: CASSSGTGYSPLHF

j_call: TRBJ1-1
d_call: NA
cdr3_length: 13
clone_size: NA
v_call: TRBV29-1
cdr3_nt: TGCAGCGTAGGCAGGGTGATGAACACTGAAGCTTTCTTT
cdr3_aa: CSVGRVMNTEAFF

j_call: TRBJ1-5
d_call: NA
cdr3_length: 14
clone_size: NA
v_call: TRBV12-3/TRBV12-4
cdr3_nt: TGTGCCAGCAGTTTTGGGGACAGCAATCAGCCCCAGCATTTT
cdr3_aa: CASSFGDSNQPQHF

j_call: TRBJ2-5
d_call: NA
cdr3_length: 15
clone_size: NA
v_call: TRBV24-1
cdr3_nt: TGTGCCACCAGTGATTCGGACGGGACAAAAGAGACCCAGTACTTC
cdr3_aa: CATSDSDGTKETQYF

j_call: TRBJ1-2
d_call: NA
cdr3_length: 16
clone_size: NA
v_call: TRBV21-1
cdr3_nt: TGTGCCAGCAGCGCTTCAAACAGGGATCAGTTCTATGGCTACACCTTC
cdr3_aa: CASSASNRDQFYGYTF

j_call: TRBJ2-7
d_call: TRBD2
cdr3_length: 16
clone_size: NA
v_call: TRBV6-5
cdr3_nt: TGTGCCAGCAGTTACAGGGCTAGCGGGAGCTCCTACGAGCAGTACTTC
cdr3_aa: CASSYRASGSSYEQYF

j_call: TRBJ2-2
d_call: TRBD2
cdr3_length: 15
clone_size: few
v_call: TRBV20-1
cdr3_nt: TGCAGTGCGCCGACTAGCGGGAGTCCCACCGGGGAGCTGTTTTTT
cdr3_aa: CSAPTSGSPTGELFF

j_call: TRBJ1-2
d_call: NA
cdr3_length: 15
clone_size: NA
v_call: TRBV7-2
cdr3_nt: TGTGCCAGCAGCTTAGCTGCAGGCACTAACTATGGCTACACCTTC
cdr3_aa: CASSLAAGTNYGYTF

j_call: TRBJ1-2
d_call: NA
cdr3_length: 11
clone_size: NA
v_call: TRBV19
cdr3_nt: TGTGCCAGTAGTACAGGGTATGGCTACACCTTC
cdr3_aa: CASSTGYGYTF

j_call: TRBJ1-1
d_call: NA
cdr3_length: 14
clone_size: NA
v_call: TRBV6-2/TRBV6-3
cdr3_nt: TGTGCCAGCAGTATACCGACAGCGAACACTGAAGCTTTCTTT
cdr3_aa: CASSIPTANTEAFF

j_call: TRBJ1-5
d_call: NA
cdr3_length: 14
clone_size: once
v_call: TRBV19
cdr3_nt: TGTGCCAGTAGTATTGATTCAGGGCGGCAGCCCCAGCATTTT
cdr3_aa: CASSIDSGRQPQHF

j_call: TRBJ1-2
d_call: NA
cdr3_length: 15
clone_size: NA
v_call: TRBV7-2
cdr3_nt: TGTGCCAGCAGCCGGGACACCACGATACCCTACGGCTACACCTTC
cdr3_aa: CASSRDTTIPYGYTF

j_call: TRBJ2-7
d_call: TRBD2
cdr3_length: 15
clone_size: few
v_call: TRBV11-1
cdr3_nt: TGTGCCAGCAGCGCTCTAGCGGGAGGTCCCTACGAGCAGTACTTC
cdr3_aa: CASSALAGGPYEQYF